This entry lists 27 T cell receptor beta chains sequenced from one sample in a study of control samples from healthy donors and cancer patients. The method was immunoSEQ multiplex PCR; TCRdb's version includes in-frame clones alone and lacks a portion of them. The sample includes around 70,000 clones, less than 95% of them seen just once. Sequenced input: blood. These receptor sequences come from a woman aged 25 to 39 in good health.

CDR3 region: CASSWDGGVGPQHF. The DNA for the CDR3 is TGTGCCAGCAGCTGGGACGGGGGAGTCGGGCCCCAGCATTTT. The V call is TRBV27, the J call TRBJ1-5; D is possibly TRBD1 (5 bases). The germline V gene has CDR1 MNHEY and CDR2 SMNVEV (reference sequence). The CDR3 sequence is 14 residues long. The V end was cut by 6 bases, the J end by 9 bases, with 18 bases between.

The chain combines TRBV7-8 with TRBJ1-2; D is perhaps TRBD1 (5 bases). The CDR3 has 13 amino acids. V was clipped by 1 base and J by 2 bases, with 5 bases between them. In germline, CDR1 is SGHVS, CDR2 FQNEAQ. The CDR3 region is CASSLGQNYGYTF. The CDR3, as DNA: TGTGCCAGCAGCTTAGGACAGAACTATGGCTACACCTTC.

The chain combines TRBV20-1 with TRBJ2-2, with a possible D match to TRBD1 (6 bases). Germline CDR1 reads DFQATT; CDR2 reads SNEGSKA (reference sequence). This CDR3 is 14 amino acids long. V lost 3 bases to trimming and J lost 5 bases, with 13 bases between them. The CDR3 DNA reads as TGCAGTGCTAGTGAAACAGGGTATACCGGGGAGCTGTTTTTT. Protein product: CSASETGYTGELFF.

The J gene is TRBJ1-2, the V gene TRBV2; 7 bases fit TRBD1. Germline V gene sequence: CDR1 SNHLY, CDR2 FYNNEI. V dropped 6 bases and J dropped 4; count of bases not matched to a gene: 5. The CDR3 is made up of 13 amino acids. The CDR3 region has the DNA TGTGCCAGCAGCCAGGACAGGTCCTATGGCTACACCTTC. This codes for CASSQDRSYGYTF.

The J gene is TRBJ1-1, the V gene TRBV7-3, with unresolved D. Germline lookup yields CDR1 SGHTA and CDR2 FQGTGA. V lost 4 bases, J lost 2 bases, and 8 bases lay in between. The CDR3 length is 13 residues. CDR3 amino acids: CASSSLYNTEAFF. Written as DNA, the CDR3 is TGTGCCAGCAGCTCTCTTTATAACACTGAAGCTTTCTTT.

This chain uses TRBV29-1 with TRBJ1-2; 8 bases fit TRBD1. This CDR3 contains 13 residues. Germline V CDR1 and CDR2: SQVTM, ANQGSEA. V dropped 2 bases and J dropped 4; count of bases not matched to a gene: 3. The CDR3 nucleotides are TGCAGCGTTGAATCCCAGGGGGCCTATGGCTACACCTTC. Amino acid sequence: CSVESQGAYGYTF.

The DNA of the CDR3 is TGTGCCAGCAGCCAAGTCGGCACTTACAATGAGCAGTTCTTC. Its protein product is CASSQVGTYNEQFF. V gene TRBV4-2 combines with J gene TRBJ2-1; no clear D gene. Trimming cost V 1 base and J 4 bases, with 8 bases left between them. The CDR3 has 14 residues. Germline assignment: CDR1 LGHNA and CDR2 YNFKEQ.

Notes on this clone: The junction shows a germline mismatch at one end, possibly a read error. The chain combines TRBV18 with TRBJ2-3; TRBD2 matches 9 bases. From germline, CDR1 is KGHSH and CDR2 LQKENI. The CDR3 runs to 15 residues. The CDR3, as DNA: TGTGCCAGCTCCCCACTAGCGGGTAGCACAGATACGCAGTATTTT. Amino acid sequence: CASSPLAGSTDTQYF.

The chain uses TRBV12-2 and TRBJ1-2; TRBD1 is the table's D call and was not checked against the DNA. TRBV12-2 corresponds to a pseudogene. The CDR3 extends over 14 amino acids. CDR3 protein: CASRPMTGEGGYTF. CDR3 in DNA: TGTGCAAGTCGACCCATGACAGGAGAGGGCGGCTACACCTTC.

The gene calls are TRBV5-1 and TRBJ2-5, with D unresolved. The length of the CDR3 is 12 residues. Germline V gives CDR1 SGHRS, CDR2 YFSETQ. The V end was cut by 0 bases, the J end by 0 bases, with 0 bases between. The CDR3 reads CASSLDQETQYF. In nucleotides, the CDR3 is TGCGCCAGCAGCTTGGACCAAGAGACCCAGTACTTC.

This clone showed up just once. The CDR3 DNA reads TGTGCCAGCAGTTTAAGGGGGCACGGTCAGCCCCAGCATTTT. It codes for CASSLRGHGQPQHF. V gene TRBV27 combines with J gene TRBJ1-5; 7 nucleotides agree with TRBD1. This CDR3 has 14 residues. J was trimmed by 6 bases and V by 2 bases; bases with no gene match: 4. Germline V gene data show CDR1 as MNHEY and CDR2 as SMNVEV (reference sequence).

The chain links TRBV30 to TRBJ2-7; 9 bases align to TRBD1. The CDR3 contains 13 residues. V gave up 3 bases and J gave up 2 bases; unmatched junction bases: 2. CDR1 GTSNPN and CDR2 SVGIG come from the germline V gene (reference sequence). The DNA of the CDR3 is TGTGCCTGGAGCTGGGACAGGGCCTACGAGCAGTACTTC. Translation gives CAWSWDRAYEQYF. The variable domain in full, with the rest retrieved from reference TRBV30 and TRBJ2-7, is SQTIHQWPATLVQPVGSPLSLECTVEGTSNPNLYWYRQAAGRGLQLLFYSVGIGQISSEVPQNLSASRPQDRQFILSSKKLLLSDSGFYLCAWSWDRAYEQYFGPGTRLTVT.

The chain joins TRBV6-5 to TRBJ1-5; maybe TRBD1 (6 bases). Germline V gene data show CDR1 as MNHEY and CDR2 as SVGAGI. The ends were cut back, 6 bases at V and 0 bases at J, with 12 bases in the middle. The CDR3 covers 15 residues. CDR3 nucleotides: TGTGCCAGCAGAGGGACACGATATAGCAATCAGCCCCAGCATTTT. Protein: CASRGTRYSNQPQHF.

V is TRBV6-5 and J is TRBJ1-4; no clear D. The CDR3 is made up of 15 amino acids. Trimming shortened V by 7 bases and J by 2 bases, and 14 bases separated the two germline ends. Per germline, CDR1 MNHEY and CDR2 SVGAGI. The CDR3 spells CASNPYFNTNEKLFF. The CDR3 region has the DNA TGTGCCAGCAATCCCTACTTTAACACTAATGAAAAACTGTTTTTT.

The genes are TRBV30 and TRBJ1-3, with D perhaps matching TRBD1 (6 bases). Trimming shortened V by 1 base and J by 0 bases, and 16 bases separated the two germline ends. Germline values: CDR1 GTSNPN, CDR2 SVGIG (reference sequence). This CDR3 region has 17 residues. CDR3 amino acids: CAWSATRGRVSGNTIYF. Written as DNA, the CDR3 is TGTGCCTGGAGTGCGACCAGGGGAAGAGTCTCTGGAAACACCATATATTTT.

The CDR3 reads CASSLFSGIIDNEQFF. CDR3 nucleotides: TGTGCCAGCAGTTTATTTAGCGGGATTATCGACAATGAGCAGTTCTTC. The V gene is TRBV27, the J gene TRBJ2-1, with 8 bases matching TRBD2. The CDR3 consists of 16 residues. In germline, CDR1 is MNHEY, CDR2 SMNVEV (reference sequence). V was clipped by 1 base and J by 5 bases; unmatched bases: 7.

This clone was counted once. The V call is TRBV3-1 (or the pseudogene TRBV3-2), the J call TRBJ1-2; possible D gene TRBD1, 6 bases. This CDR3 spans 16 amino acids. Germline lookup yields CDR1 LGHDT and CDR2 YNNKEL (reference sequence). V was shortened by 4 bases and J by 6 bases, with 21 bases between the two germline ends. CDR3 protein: CASSRKGGQAHHGYTF. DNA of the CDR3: TGTGCCAGCAGCCGAAAGGGGGGCCAGGCCCATCATGGCTACACCTTC.

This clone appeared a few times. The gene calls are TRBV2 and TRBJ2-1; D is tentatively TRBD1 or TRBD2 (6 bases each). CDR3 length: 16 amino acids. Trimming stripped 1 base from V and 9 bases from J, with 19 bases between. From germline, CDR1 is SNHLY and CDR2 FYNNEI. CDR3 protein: CASSEGKGFRGVEQFF. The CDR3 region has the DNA TGTGCCAGCAGTGAAGGGAAAGGATTTAGGGGGGTTGAGCAGTTCTTC.

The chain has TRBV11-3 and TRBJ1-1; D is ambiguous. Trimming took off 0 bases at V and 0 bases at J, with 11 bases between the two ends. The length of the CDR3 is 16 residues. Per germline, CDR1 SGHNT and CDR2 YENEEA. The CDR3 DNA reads TGTGCCAGCAGCTTAGATGGATTCGGGATGAACACTGAAGCTTTCTTT. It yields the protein CASSLDGFGMNTEAFF.

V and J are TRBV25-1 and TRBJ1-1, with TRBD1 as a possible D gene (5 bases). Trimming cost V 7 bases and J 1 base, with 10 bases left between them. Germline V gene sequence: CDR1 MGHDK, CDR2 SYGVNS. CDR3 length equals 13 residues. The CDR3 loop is CASNGGGNTEAFF. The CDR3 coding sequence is TGTGCCAGCAATGGGGGTGGGAACACTGAAGCTTTCTTT.

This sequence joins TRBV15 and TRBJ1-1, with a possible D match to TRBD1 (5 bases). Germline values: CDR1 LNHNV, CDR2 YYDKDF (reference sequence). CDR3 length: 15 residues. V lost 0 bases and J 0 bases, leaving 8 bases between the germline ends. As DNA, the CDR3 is TGTGCCACCAGCAGAGATCGGGGGATGAACACTGAAGCTTTCTTT. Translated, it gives CATSRDRGMNTEAFF.

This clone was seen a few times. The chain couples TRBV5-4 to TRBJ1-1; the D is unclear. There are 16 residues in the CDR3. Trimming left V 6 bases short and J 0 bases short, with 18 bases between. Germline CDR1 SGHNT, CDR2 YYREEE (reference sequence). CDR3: CASTPRVGRMNTEAFF. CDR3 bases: TGTGCCAGCACCCCGAGGGTTGGACGGATGAACACTGAAGCTTTCTTT.

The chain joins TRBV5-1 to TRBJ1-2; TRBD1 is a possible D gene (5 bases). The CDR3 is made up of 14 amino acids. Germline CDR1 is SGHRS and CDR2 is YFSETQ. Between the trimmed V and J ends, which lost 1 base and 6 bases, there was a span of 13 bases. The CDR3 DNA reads TGCGCCAGCAGCTTGACAGGTTTGGGGCATGGCTACACCTTC. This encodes CASSLTGLGHGYTF.

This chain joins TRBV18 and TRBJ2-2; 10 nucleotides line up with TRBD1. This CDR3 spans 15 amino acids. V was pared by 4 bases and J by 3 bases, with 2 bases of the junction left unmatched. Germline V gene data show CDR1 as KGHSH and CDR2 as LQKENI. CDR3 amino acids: CASSLGQGDTGELFF. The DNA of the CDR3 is TGTGCCAGCTCACTAGGACAGGGGGACACCGGGGAGCTGTTTTTT.

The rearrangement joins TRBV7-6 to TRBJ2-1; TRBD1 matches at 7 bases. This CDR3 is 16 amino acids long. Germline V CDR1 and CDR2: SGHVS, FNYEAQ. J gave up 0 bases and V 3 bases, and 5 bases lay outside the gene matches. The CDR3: CASSLGTASSYNEQFF. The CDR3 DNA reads TGTGCCAGCAGCTTGGGGACAGCGAGCTCCTACAATGAGCAGTTCTTC.

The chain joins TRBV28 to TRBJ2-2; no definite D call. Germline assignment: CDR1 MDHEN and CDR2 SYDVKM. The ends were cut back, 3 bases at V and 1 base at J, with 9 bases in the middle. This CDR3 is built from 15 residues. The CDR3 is CASSFFVLNTGELFF. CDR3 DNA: TGTGCCAGCAGTTTCTTTGTTTTGAACACCGGGGAGCTGTTTTTT.

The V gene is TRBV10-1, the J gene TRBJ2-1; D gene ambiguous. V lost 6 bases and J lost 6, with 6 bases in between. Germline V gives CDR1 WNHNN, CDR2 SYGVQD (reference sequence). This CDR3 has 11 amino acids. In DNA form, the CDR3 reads TGCGCCAGCAGCTTGGGCAATGAGCAGTTCTTC. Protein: CASSLGNEQFF.